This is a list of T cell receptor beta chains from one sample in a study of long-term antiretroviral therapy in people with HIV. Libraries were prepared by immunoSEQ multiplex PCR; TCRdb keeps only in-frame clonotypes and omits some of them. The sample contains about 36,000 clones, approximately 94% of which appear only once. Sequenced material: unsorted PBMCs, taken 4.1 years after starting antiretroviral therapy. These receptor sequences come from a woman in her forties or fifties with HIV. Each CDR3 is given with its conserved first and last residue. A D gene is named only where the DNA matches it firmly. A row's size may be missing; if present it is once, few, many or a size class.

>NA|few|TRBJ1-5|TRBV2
TGTGCCAGCAGTGAAGCCTATAGCAATCAGCCCCAGCATTTT
CASSEAYSNQPQHF
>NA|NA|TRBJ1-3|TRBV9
TGTGCCAGCAGCGTAGAGGGGGCTGGAAACACCATATATTTT
CASSVEGAGNTIYF
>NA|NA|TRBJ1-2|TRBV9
TGTGCCAGCAGCGTAGCTAATCTCTACACCTTC
CASSVANLYTF
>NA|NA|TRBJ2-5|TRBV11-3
TGTGCCAGCAGCCGAACTAGTTTCGGGACCCAGTACTTC
CASSRTSFGTQYF
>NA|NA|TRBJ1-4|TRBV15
TGTGCCACCAGCAGAGATTACCAGGGCCTCAAGGAAAAACTGTTTTTT
CATSRDYQGLKEKLFF
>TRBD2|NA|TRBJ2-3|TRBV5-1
TGCGCCAGCAGGGGAAGAGCGGGGGGGAGCACAGATACGCAGTATTTT
CASRGRAGGSTDTQYF
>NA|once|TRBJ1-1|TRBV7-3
TGTGCCAGCAGCTTATCGGTAAACACTGAAGCTTTCTTT
CASSLSVNTEAFF
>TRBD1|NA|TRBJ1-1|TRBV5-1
TGCGCCAGCAGCGCCCGACAGGGAAGGAGGACTGAAGCTTTCTTT
CASSARQGRRTEAFF
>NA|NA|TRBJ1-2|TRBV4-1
TGCGCCAGCAGCGTACAGGGAAATAGCTATGGCTACACCTTC
CASSVQGNSYGYTF
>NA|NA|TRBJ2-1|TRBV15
TGTGCCACCAGCAGAGATGTACAGGGTGAGCAGTTCTTC
CATSRDVQGEQFF
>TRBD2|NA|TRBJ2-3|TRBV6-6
TGTGCCAGCAGTCCCCAGCGGGGAGGCACAGATACGCAGTATTTT
CASSPQRGGTDTQYF
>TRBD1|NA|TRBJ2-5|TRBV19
TGTGCCAGTAGTCCCGGGACAGCACAAGAGACCCAGTACTTC
CASSPGTAQETQYF
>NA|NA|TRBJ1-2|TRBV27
TGTGCCAGCAGTTTCAGAGGGGTAAACTATGGCTACACCTTC
CASSFRGVNYGYTF
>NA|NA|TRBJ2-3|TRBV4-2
TGTGCCAGCAGCCAAGCTGGGCAGGGGGGGAAAGATACGCAGTATTTT
CASSQAGQGGKDTQYF
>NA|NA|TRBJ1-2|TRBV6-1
TGTGCCAGCAGTCCTCGGGATGGCTACACCTTC
CASSPRDGYTF
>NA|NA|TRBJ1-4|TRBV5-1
TGCGCCAGCAGCTCTCAGGACAGTCGTGAAAAACTGTTTTTT
CASSSQDSREKLFF